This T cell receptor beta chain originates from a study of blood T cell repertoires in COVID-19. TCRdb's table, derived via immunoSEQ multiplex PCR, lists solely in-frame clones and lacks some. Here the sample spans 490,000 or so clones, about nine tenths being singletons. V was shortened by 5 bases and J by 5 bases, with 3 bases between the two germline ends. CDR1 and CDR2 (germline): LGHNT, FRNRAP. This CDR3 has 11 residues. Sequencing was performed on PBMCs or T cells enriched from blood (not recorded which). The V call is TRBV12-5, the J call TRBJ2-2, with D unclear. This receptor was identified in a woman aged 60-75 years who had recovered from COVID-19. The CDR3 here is CASGLTGELFF. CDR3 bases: TGTGCTAGTGGTCTTACCGGGGAGCTGTTTTTT.